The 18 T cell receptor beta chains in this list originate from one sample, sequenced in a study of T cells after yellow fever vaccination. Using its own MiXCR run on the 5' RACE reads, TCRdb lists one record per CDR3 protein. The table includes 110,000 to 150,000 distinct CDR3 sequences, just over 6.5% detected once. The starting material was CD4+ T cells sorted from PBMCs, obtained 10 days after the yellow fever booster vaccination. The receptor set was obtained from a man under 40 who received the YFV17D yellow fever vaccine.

The CDR3 bases are TGTGCCAGCAGCACCGAAGAGACCCAGTACTTC. It specifies CASSTEETQYF. V is TRBV5-6 and J is TRBJ2-5; D gene uncertain. This CDR3 spans 11 amino acids. CDR1 SGHDT and CDR2 YYEEEE come from the germline V gene. V was trimmed by 4 bases and J by 3 bases, leaving 4 bases between them.

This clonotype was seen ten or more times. The CDR3 DNA follows: TGTGCCAGCTCACCAGGTCCATTCGGCTACACCTTC. Protein sequence: CASSPGPFGYTF. The chain joins TRBV18 to TRBJ1-2; D is undetermined. V lost 2 bases and J 8 bases, leaving 9 bases between the germline ends. From germline, CDR1 is KGHSH and CDR2 LQKENI. The CDR3 length is 12 residues.

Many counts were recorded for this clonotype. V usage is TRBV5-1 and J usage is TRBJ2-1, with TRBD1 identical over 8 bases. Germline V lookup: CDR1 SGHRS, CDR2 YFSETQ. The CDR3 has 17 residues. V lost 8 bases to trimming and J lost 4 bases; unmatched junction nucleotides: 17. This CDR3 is CASWTGSRGTGYNEQFF. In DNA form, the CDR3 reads TGCGCCAGTTGGACAGGGTCTCGCGGGACGGGGTACAATGAGCAGTTCTTC.

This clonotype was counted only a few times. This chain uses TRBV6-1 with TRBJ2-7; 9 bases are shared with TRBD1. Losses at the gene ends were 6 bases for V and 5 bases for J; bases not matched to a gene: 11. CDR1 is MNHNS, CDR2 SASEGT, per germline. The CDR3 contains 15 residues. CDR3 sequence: CASSFLGQGRNEQYF. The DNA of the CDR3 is TGTGCCAGCAGCTTTCTGGGACAGGGCAGGAACGAGCAGTACTTC.

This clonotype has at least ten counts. The CDR3 reads CATSILQGPNEQFF. Here the CDR3 DNA reads TGTGCCACCAGCATCCTCCAGGGACCGAATGAGCAGTTCTTC. This chain connects TRBV15 to TRBJ2-1; either TRBD1 or TRBD2 may fit D (5 bases each). V lost 4 bases, J lost 7 bases, and 14 bases lay in between. CDR1 is LNHNV and CDR2 is YYDKDF in the germline V gene (reference sequence). The CDR3 consists of 14 residues.

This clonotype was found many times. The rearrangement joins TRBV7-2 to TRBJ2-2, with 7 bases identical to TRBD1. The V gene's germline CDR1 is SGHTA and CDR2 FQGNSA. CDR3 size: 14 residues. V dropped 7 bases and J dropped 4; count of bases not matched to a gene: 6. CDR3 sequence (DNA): TGTGCCAGCATAATAACAGGGGTCACCGGGGAGCTGTTTTTT. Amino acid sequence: CASIITGVTGELFF.

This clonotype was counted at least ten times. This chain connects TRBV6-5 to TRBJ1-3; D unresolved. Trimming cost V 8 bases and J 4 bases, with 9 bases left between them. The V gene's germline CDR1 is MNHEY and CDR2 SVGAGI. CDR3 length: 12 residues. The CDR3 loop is CASGEQGNTIYF. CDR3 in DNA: TGTGCCAGCGGGGAACAGGGAAACACCATATATTTT.

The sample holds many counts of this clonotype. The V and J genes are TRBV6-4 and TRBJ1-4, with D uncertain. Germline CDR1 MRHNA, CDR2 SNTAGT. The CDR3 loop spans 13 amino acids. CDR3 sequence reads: CVPRVPISEKLFF. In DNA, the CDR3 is TGTGTTCCCCGGGTGCCTATTTCTGAAAAACTGTTTTTT.

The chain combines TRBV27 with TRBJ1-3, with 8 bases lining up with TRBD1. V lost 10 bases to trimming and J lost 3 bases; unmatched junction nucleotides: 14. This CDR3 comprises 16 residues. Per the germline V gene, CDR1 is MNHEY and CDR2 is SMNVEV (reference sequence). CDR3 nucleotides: TGTGCCACGCCCAATGGACAGGGACCCTTTGGAAACACCATATATTTT. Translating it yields CATPNGQGPFGNTIYF.

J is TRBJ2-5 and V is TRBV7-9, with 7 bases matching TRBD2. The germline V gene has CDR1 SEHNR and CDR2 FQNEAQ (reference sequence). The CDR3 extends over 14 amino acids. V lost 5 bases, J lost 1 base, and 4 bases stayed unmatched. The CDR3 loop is CASSRGGAQETQYF. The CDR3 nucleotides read TGTGCCAGCAGCCGCGGGGGAGCCCAAGAGACCCAGTACTTC.

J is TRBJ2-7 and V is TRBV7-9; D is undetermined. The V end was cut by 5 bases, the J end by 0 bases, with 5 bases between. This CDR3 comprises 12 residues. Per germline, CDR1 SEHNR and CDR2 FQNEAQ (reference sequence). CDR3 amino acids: CASSDPSYEQYF. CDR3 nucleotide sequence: TGTGCCAGCAGCGACCCCTCCTACGAGCAGTACTTC.

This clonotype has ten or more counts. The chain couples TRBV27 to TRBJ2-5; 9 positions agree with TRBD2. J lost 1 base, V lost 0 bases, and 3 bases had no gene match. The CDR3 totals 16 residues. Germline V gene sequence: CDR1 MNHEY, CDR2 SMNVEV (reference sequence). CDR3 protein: CASSLSTSGLQETQYF. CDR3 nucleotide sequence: TGTGCCAGCAGTTTATCTACTAGCGGGCTCCAAGAGACCCAGTACTTC.

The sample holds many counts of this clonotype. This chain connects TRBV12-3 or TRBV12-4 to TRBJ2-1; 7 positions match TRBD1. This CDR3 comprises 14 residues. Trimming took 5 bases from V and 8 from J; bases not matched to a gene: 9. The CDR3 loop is CASSPQGYRDEQFF. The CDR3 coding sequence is TGTGCCAGCAGTCCACAGGGGTATAGGGATGAGCAGTTCTTC.

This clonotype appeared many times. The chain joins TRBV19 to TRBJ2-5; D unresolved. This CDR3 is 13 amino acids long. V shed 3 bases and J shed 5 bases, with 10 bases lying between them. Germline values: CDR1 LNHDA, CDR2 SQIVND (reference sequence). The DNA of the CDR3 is TGTGCCAGTAGTATTGGGTCCGTGGAGACCCAGTACTTC. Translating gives CASSIGSVETQYF.

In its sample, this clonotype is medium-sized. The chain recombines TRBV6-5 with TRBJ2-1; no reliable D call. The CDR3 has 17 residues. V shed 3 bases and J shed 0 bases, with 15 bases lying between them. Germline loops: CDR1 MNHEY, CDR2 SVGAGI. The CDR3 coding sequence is TGTGCCAGCAGTTATTCAGGCGCCGAGGCCTCCTACAATGAGCAGTTCTTC. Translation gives CASSYSGAEASYNEQFF.

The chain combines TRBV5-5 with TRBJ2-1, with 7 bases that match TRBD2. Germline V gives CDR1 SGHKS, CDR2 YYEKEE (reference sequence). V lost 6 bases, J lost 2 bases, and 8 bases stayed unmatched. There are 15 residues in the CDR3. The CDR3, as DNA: TGTGCCAGCAACCCAAGCGGGGAAACCTACAATGAGCAGTTCTTC. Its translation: CASNPSGETYNEQFF.

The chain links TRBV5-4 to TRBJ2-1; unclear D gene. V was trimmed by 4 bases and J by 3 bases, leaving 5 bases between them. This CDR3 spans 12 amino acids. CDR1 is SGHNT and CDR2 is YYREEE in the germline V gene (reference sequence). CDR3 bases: TGTGCCAGCAGCCTTTTCTACAATGAGCAGTTCTTC. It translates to CASSLFYNEQFF.

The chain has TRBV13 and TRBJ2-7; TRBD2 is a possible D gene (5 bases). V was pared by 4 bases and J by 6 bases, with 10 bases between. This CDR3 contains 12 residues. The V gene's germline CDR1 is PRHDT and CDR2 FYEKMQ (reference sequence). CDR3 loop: CASSSSEGEQYF. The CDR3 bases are TGTGCCAGCAGCTCGTCCGAGGGCGAGCAGTACTTC.